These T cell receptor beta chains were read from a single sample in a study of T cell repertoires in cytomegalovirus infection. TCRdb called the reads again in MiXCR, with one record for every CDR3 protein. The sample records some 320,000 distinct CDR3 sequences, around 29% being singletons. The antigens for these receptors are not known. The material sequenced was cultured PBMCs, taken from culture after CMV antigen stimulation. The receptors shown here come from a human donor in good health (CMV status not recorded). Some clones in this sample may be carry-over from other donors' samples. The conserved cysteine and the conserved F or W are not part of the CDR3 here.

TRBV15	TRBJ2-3	ATSRELGSQY
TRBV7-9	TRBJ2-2	ASSLTSGDTGELF
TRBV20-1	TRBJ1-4	VIQSTNEKLF
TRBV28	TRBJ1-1	ASSSSSLTGRGSAF
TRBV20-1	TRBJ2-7	SARKRGYEQY
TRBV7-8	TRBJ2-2	ASSHRGRVSAGELF
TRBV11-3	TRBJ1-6	ASSAGMNSPLH
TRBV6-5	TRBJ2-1	ASSPGTRYNEQF
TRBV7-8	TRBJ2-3	ASSPRADTQY
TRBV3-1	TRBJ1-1	ASSTRQGTEAF
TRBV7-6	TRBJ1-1	ASSLVRELNTEAF
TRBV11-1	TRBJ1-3	ASKEGATGNTIY
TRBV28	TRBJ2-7	ASSSGALDEQY
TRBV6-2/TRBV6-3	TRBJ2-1	ASSLGAYNEQF
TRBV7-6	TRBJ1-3	ASSLSQGGAGNTTY
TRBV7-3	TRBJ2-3	ASSLVATGGGMQY
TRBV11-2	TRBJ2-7	ASSAHEGDEQY
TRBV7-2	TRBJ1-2	ASSFDRQPAYGYT
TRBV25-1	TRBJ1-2	ASSELRTGGYT
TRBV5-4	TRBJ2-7	ASSLKDLTYEQY
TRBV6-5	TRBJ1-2	ASRTGLNGYT
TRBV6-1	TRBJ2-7	ASSAMGGSPYEQY
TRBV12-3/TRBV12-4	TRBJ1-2	ASSLSGTPNGYT
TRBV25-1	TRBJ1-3	ASSEPGGSGNTIY
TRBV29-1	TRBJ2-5	SVEDRKEYLETQY
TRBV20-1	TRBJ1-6	SASPRGGPPLH
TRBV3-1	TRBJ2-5	ASSHGAGGLETQY
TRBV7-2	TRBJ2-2	ASSYSRDNTGELF
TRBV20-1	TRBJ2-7	SEGGQSSYEQY